The 6 T cell receptor beta chains below were found in one sample sequenced in a study of siplizumab effects on memory and regulatory T cells. The repertoire was sequenced with immunoSEQ multiplex PCR; TCRdb's copy has only in-frame clones and lacks some. This repertoire shows around 100,000 clones, 94% found once; its top ten account for approximately 1.3%. Sequencing was done on a sample of non-Treg CD4+ T cells sorted from blood. Receptor source: a human donor in good health.

The chain combines TRBV6-6 with TRBJ2-7, with 9 bases lining up with TRBD2. Trimming took 5 bases from V and 6 from J; bases not matched to a gene: 11. The CDR3 extends over 15 amino acids. CDR1 and CDR2 (germline): MNHNY, SVGAGI (reference sequence). CDR3 protein: CASSRGLARGGEQYF. The CDR3 coding sequence is TGTGCCAGCAGTAGGGGACTAGCCCGCGGGGGCGAGCAGTACTTC.

This chain uses TRBV5-1 with TRBJ2-4; 15 bases are shared with TRBD2. Germline CDR1 is SGHRS and CDR2 is YFSETQ. The CDR3 is made up of 16 amino acids. V dropped 4 bases and J dropped 9; count of bases not matched to a gene: 8. The CDR3 reads CASSPGLAGGPGIQYF. Here the CDR3 DNA reads TGCGCCAGCAGCCCCGGACTAGCGGGAGGGCCCGGCATTCAGTACTTC.

This sequence joins TRBV2 and TRBJ2-3; 9 nucleotides match TRBD2. J lost 2 bases, V lost 7 bases, and 7 bases had no gene match. The CDR3 loop spans 15 amino acids. The germline CDR1 and CDR2 sequences are SNHLY and FYNNEI. The CDR3 protein is CASTGLARLTDTQYF. CDR3 DNA: TGTGCCAGCACCGGACTAGCGCGACTCACAGATACGCAGTATTTT. The complete variable domain, with remaining parts taken from reference TRBV2 and TRBJ2-3, reads EPEVTQTPSHQVTQMGQEVILRCVPISNHLYFYWYRQILGQKVEFLVSFYNNEISEKSEIFDDQFSVERPDGSNFTLKIRSTKLEDSAMYFCASTGLARLTDTQYFGPGTRLTVL.

J is TRBJ2-1 and V is TRBV7-3; 11 nucleotides align to TRBD2. CDR1 and CDR2 (germline): SGHTA, FQGTGA. Trimming at V came to 4 bases and at J to 4 bases, leaving 6 bases not matched to a gene. The length of the CDR3 is 16 residues. The chain's CDR3 is CASSSNGLAGYNEQFF. The CDR3 DNA sequence: TGTGCCAGCAGCTCGAACGGACTAGCGGGTTACAATGAGCAGTTCTTC.

This sequence joins TRBV19 and TRBJ1-5; D might be TRBD1 (5 bases). CDR3 length: 14 residues. V gave up 3 bases and J gave up 4 bases, with 10 bases separating them. From germline, CDR1 is LNHDA and CDR2 SQIVND (reference sequence). The chain's CDR3 is CASSIPGFNQPQHF. In nucleotides, the CDR3 is TGTGCCAGTAGTATTCCAGGGTTTAATCAGCCCCAGCATTTT. Full variable domain (outside the CDR3, taken from reference TRBV19 and TRBJ1-5): DGGITQSPKYLFRKEGQNVTLSCEQNLNHDAMYWYRQDPGQGLRLIYYSQIVNDFQKGDIAEGYSVSREKKESFPLTVTSAQKNPTAFYLCASSIPGFNQPQHFGDGTRLSIL.

This sequence joins TRBV18 and TRBJ1-4, with D possibly being TRBD1 (6 bases). This CDR3 contains 13 residues. Trimming removed 1 base from V and 8 bases from J, with 8 bases in between. Per the germline V gene, CDR1 is KGHSH and CDR2 is LQKENI. CDR3 sequence (DNA): TGTGCCAGCTCACCACGGACAGACGAAAAACTGTTTTTT. Translated: CASSPRTDEKLFF.